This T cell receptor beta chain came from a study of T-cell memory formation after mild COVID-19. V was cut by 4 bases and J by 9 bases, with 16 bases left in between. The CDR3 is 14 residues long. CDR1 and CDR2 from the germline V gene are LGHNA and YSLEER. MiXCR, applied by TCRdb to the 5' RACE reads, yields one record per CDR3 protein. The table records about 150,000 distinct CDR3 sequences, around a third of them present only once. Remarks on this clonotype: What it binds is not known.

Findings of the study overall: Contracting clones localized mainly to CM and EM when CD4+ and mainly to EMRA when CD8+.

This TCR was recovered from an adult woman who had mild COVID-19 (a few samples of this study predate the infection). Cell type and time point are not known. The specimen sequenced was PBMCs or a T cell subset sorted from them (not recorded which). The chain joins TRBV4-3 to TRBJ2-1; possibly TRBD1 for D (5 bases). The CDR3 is CASSLWTQGGEQFF. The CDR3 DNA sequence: TGCGCCAGCAGCCTCTGGACCCAGGGTGGTGAGCAGTTCTTC.